This T cell receptor (beta chain) comes out of a study of blood T cells in healthy people across ages. This CDR3 is 13 amino acids long. Comments on this clonotype: Its specificity is unknown.

The individuals who served as donors were healthy Caucasians living in Russia, aged about 6 to 95. Alongside a J-beta primer mix, a sample-barcoded 5' primer served in a second PCR lasting about 7 to 12 cycles. Via MiXCR, TCRdb re-called the 5' RACE reads, giving one row per CDR3 protein. Of over a million distinct CDR3 sequences in the sample, around two fifths were seen once. Overall study findings and caveats: Age advanced and TCR beta diversity per million T cells fell, roughly linearly.

The sequence derives from a woman between 18 and 30 years old in good health. J is TRBJ1-5 and V is TRBV21-1. TRBV21-1 is noted as a pseudogene. Sequencing input: blood. This chain's CDR3 is CASSTRLGQPQHF. The CDR3 nucleotides are TGTGCCAGCAGCACGAGGCTGGGACAGCCCCAGCATTTT.